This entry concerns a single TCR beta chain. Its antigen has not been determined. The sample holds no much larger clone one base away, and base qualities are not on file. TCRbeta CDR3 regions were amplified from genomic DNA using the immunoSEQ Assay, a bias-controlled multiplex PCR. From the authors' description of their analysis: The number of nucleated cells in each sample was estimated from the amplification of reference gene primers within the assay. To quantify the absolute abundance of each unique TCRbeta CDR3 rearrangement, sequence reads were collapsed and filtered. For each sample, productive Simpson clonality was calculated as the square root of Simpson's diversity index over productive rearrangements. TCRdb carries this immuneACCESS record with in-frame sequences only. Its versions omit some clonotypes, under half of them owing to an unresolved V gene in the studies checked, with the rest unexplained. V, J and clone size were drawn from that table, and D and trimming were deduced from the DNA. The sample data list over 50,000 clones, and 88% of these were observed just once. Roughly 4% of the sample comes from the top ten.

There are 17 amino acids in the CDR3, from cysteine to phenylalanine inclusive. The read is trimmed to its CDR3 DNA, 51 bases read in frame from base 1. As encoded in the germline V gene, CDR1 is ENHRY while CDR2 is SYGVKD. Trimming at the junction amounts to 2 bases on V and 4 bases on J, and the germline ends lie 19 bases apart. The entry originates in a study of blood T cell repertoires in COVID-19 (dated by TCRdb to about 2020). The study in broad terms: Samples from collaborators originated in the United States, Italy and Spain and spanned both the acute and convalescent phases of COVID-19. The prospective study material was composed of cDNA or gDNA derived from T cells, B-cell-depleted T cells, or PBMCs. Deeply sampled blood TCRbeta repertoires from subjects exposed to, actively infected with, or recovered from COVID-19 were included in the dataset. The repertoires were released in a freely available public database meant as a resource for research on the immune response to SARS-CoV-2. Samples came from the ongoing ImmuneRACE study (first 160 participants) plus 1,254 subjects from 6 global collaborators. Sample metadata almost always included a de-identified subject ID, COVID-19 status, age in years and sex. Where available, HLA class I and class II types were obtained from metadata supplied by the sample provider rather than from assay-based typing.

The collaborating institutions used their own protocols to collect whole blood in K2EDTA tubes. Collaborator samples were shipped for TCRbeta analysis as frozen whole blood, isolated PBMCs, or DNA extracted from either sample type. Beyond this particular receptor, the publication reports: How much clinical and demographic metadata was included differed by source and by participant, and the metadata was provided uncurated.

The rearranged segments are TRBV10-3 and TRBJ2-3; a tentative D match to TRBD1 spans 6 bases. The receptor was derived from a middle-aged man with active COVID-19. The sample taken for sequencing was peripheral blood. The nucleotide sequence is TGTGCCATCAGTGAGCCTCTGGGGGCAGGGCGTGCAGATACGCAGTATTTT. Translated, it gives CAISEPLGAGRADTQYF.